The sequence of this TCR beta chain was determined in a study of OX40 agonist ivuxolimab in advanced cancers. Study-wide findings and caveats: Clonal expansion in partial responders at 0.1-3.0 mg/kg ranked among the lowest. CD8+ T cells averaged more expanded clones than CD4+. Nonresponders included some who also had low normalized T-cell clonal expansion.

Assay used: immunoSEQ multiplex PCR; TCRdb lists only in-frame clones, some missing. The repertoire holds approximately 55,000 clones, 75% to 90% seen once, with roughly 17% in the top ten. Details on this clone: Its antigen is currently unknown.

V lost 2 bases and J lost 0, with 4 bases in between. CDR3 length: 14 residues. Germline loops: CDR1 SGHTA, CDR2 FQGTGA. The sample here was CD4+ or CD8+ T cells sorted from blood, taken in a trial of the OX40 agonist ivuxolimab. The receptor's source is an adult with an advanced solid tumor such as melanoma, head and neck, liver or kidney cancer. The rearrangement uses TRBV7-3 and TRBJ2-2; D gene unclear. CDR3 residues: CASSLFPNTGELFF. In DNA form, the CDR3 reads TGTGCCAGCAGCTTATTCCCGAACACCGGGGAGCTGTTTTTT.